This T cell receptor (beta chain) was captured in a study of Graves' ophthalmopathy and Graves' hyperthyroidism (dated by TCRdb to the late 2010s). Regarding the complete study: Peripheral blood samples were taken at the time of initial diagnosis, before any treatment was given. To tell Graves' ophthalmopathy apart from Graves' hyperthyroidism, and to predict which patients would progress to ophthalmopathy, the study relied on TCR beta repertoire signatures. In total, 135 blood samples were TCR-sequenced: approximately 42 ophthalmopathy, around 75 hyperthyroidism and roughly 17 hyperthyroidism-to-ophthalmopathy patients. To explore V-J signatures that separate ophthalmopathy from hyperthyroidism, a discovery set of about 96 patients was enrolled, consisting of 40 to 45 with ophthalmopathy and roughly 57 with stable hyperthyroidism. An independent validation cohort was composed of approximately 19 hyperthyroidism patients and over 15 patients who later progressed from hyperthyroidism to ophthalmopathy. In over five hyperthyroidism patients, T-cell repertoires of thyroid tissue and blood were compared. Following sample collection, hyperthyroidism patients were given methimazole at a starting dose of 30 mg daily, and ophthalmopathy patients were given high-dose intravenous methylprednisolone. For training and testing, the 95 to 100 patients in the discovery cohort were randomly divided in a 7:3 ratio. The full study reports these points: Most expanded thyroid clonotypes with a frequency above 0.001 also appeared in blood, which suggests that blood repertoires may reflect the immune response in the thyroid. Ophthalmopathy was separated from stable hyperthyroidism by the 13-signature model with roughly 87% sensitivity and around 81% specificity in cross-validation and with 80%/75% in the test set. No statistical method was used to predetermine the sample size, and group allocation was not hidden from the investigators. In validation, the model predicted ophthalmopathy progression with about 71% sensitivity and 72.22% specificity; about a dozen predicted patients were CT-confirmed with GO in a median of approximately 6.5 months.

CDR1 and CDR2, looked up from the germline V gene, are SGHVS and FQNEAQ. The CDR3 runs 14 residues from the cysteine to the phenylalanine. Solely the CDR3 DNA is kept, with 42 bases framed from the first base. Ends trimmed: V by 5 bases, J by 2 bases; bases unmatched to a gene: 6. This clonotype has at least ten counts. The clone's antigen remains unknown. No much larger clone is present one base from it, and per-base qualities are unavailable. Ophthalmopathy patients were characterized by moderately to severely active disease, a Clinical Activity Score of at least 3, a NOSPECS grade of at least 4, and a disease duration under 3 months. Patients were excluded if they had other autoimmune diseases, uncontrolled infections, pregnancy or lactation. Clinical symptoms, serum thyroxine, TRAb, thyroid ultrasound and orbital computed tomography were used for diagnosis. Ficoll-Paque density gradient centrifugation was used to isolate PBMCs from 10 ml of fresh peripheral blood. Total RNA was extracted using Trizol reagent, and RNA quality was checked on an Agilent 2100 Bioanalyzer.

For repertoire sequencing, the TCR beta CDR3 regions were amplified from RNA transcripts. HTBI primers and the Qiagen OneStep RT-PCR kit were used in a first-round RT-PCR, which was followed by a second-round multiplex PCR, size selection and purification. The libraries underwent paired-end sequencing with 100 bp reads on an Illumina HiSeq2000. On the authors' methods: Reads were processed with SOAPnuke, discarding reads with adapters, uncalled bases, mean Phred below 15, or no exact constant-primer or identifier match. High-quality paired reads were merged with COPE v1.2.5. Each unique nucleotide sequence was treated as a clonotype, and MiTCR v1.1 was used to align the clonotypes to the IMGT TRB V, D and J references. Only V-J combinations with frequency above 0.0001 were analysed, covering around 99% of repertoires. For each V-J combination, a TCR clonal expansion and chaos score was defined as the ratio of F50 clonal expansion to chaos observed in the TCRdist matrix. Features were reduced by Welch's t-statistics and random forest to over 10 V-J combinations, which fed a naive Bayes classifier. The Morisita-Horn index was used to measure how similar the thyroid and blood repertoires were. TCRdb handled the public reads itself, with Q25 trimming in fastp and clone calling in MiXCR, and kept productive beta chains. Rows with one shared CDR3 protein collapse into an entry with the most common genes and DNA. These V and J calls are TCRdb output, not the study's own analysis. The sample has nearly 400,000 distinct CDR3 sequences on record, approximately 16% of them singletons. The ten largest clonotypes hold roughly 1.6% of the sample.

Material for sequencing was peripheral blood. The clonotype comes from a young woman with Graves' ophthalmopathy. Donor details come from another sample of the same person, matched by shared clones. Here the chain combines TRBV7-8 and TRBJ2-7; 7 middle bases align to TRBD1. At the DNA level, the sequence is TGTGCCAGCAGCATCAGACAGGGAACCTACGAGCAGTACTTC. Translated, it reads CASSIRQGTYEQYF.